Below, one T cell receptor beta chain is given with its context. No antigen is known for it. Healthy Caucasians were all of the donors. The data stem from a study of identical twins. Whole-study findings and limits: Out-of-frame sharing of TCR alpha in monozygotic twins was underestimated by models. Insertion counts were lower in abundant cord blood beta clonotypes, a trend that memory repertoires did not show.

Germline V gene data show CDR1 as DFQATT and CDR2 as SNEGSKA (reference sequence). This CDR3 contains 11 residues. Trimming removed 6 bases at V and 3 bases at J, with 9 bases between. One entry per CDR3 protein, called by TCRdb with MiXCR from the 5' RACE reads. The sample contains about 700,000 distinct CDR3 sequences, approximately 9% of which appear only once. The same data also contributed to another study, on yellow fever vaccine responses in identical twins.

The source is a woman aged 18-30 years in good health. The sample comprised PBMCs. V usage is TRBV20-1 and J usage is TRBJ2-7; D not resolved. CDR3 region: CSAARDYEQYF. The DNA for the CDR3 is TGCAGTGCCGCGCGAGACTACGAGCAGTACTTC.